The present T cell receptor (beta chain) was sequenced within a study of blood T cells in healthy people across ages. Looking at the study overall: Every two T cells gave about one barcoded beta molecule via template switching. Points from the study as a whole: Long-lived and aged donors differed, with more naive CD4+ cells and higher diversity in the long-lived.

Combining a sample-barcoded 5' primer with a J-beta primer mix, a second PCR ran for roughly 7 to 12 cycles. TCRdb analysed the 5' RACE reads with MiXCR anew, one entry per CDR3 protein. In the table there are nearly 800,000 distinct CDR3 sequences, 56% of which are singletons. The CDR3 sequence is 16 residues long. Germline-derived CDR1 and CDR2 are SQVTM and ANQGSEA. V lost 6 bases and J lost 0, with 15 bases in between. This clonotype has only a few counts. Its cognate antigen is unknown. Per-sample PBMC isolation yielded at least 6 million cells. The sequenced sample consisted of blood. The receptor comes from a man aged 35 to 55 in good health. The gene calls are TRBV29-1 and TRBJ2-6; D gene uncertain. CDR3 region: CSVDNGRASGANVLTF. DNA for the CDR3: TGCAGCGTCGATAATGGACGGGCCTCTGGGGCCAACGTCCTGACTTTC.